The present TCR beta chain was sequenced within a study of blood T cell repertoires in COVID-19 (dated by TCRdb to the early 2020s). In the study overall: The collaborator samples originated in the United States, Italy and Spain and spanned the acute and convalescent phases of COVID-19. The material from the prospective study consisted of cDNA or gDNA derived from T cells, B-cell-depleted T cells, or PBMCs. Subjects who had been exposed to COVID-19, were actively infected with it, or had recovered from it provided the deeply sampled blood TCRbeta repertoires that made up the dataset. The repertoires were released in a freely available public database meant as a resource for research on the immune response to SARS-CoV-2. Samples were obtained from the ongoing ImmuneRACE study (first 160 participants) and from over 1,000 subjects provided by 6 global collaborators. Sample metadata almost always included a de-identified subject ID, COVID-19 status, age in years and sex. HLA class I and class II types, where available, came from metadata supplied by the sample provider rather than from assay-based typing.

Collaborating institutions collected whole blood in K2EDTA tubes following their own protocols. Collaborator samples were shipped for TCRbeta analysis as frozen whole blood, isolated PBMCs, or DNA extracted from either sample type. The immunoSEQ Assay, a bias-controlled multiplex PCR, was used to amplify TCRbeta CDR3 regions from genomic DNA. As for the original processing: Within the assay, amplification of reference gene primers was used to estimate how many nucleated cells each sample contained. Sequence reads were collapsed and filtered to measure the absolute abundance of every unique TCRbeta CDR3 rearrangement. For each sample, productive Simpson clonality was calculated by taking the square root of Simpson's diversity index across productive rearrangements. TCRdb took this table from immuneACCESS and kept in-frame rearrangements with V and J called. Such tables lack part of the clones; where checked against another copy, unresolved V genes explain under half of the gap, and the rest is unexplained. D and trimming come from the DNA, and the V and J calls and clone size come from that table. This sample gives about 99,000 clones in total; over 80% of them show up just once. The ten largest clones capture roughly 15% of the sample.

A word on this clone: Its cognate antigen has yet to be identified. One base away there is no much larger clone; base qualities are not given.

The full study reports these points: How much clinical and demographic metadata was included differed by source and by participant, and the metadata was provided uncurated.

The CDR1 and CDR2 encoded by the germline V gene are WSHSY and SAAADI. Trimming removed 6 bases from V and 7 bases from J; the gene matches leave 5 bases unexplained. The CDR3, from cysteine to phenylalanine, totals 14 residues. Only the CDR3 part of the read is kept: 42 bases, read in frame from the first base. The TCR originated in a man aged 45-60 years with acute or convalescent COVID-19. The sequenced sample was peripheral blood. The sequence links TRBV10-2 to TRBJ2-1, and 11 junction bases match TRBD1. The CDR3 sequence is CASRPGTGGNEQFF. The nucleotides read TGCGCCAGCAGGCCCGGGACAGGGGGTAATGAGCAGTTCTTC.